Shown below are 10 T cell receptor beta chains from a single sample sequenced in a study of blood T cell repertoires in COVID-19. Clones were read by immunoSEQ multiplex PCR, and TCRdb kept only the in-frame ones, dropping some. Seen here are under 300,000 clones, approximately 88% observed once, and the top ten hold approximately 1.5%. What was sequenced was PBMCs or T cells enriched from blood (not recorded which). The receptors shown here come from a woman in her thirties or forties who had recovered from COVID-19.

In this sample, this clone turned up once. The J gene is TRBJ1-2, the V gene TRBV5-6; 7 bases map to TRBD1. From germline, CDR1 is SGHDT and CDR2 YYEEEE. This CDR3 contains 15 residues. The V gene end was trimmed by 0 bases and the J gene end by 8 bases; junction bases not matched to a gene: 10. The CDR3 DNA follows: TGTGCCAGCAGCTTGGATTTTTCAGGGGGGAAAGGCTACACCTTC. This codes for CASSLDFSGGKGYTF.

This rearrangement joins TRBV7-2 to TRBJ1-2; 12 bases are shared with TRBD1. Trimming cost V 1 base and J 6 bases; bases outside gene matches: 15. The CDR3 contains 19 residues. Germline V CDR1 and CDR2: SGHTA, FQGNSA. The CDR3 reads CASSLVLGTGGVGGHGYTF. The CDR3 nucleotides read TGTGCCAGCAGCTTAGTTCTGGGGACAGGGGGCGTGGGCGGGCATGGCTACACCTTC.

This clone appeared a single time. The V call is TRBV6-5, the J call TRBJ1-1; TRBD1 aligns across 9 bases. Germline-derived CDR1 and CDR2 are MNHEY and SVGAGI. The CDR3 totals 14 residues. Losses at the gene ends were 3 bases for V and 4 bases for J; bases not matched to a gene: 3. CDR3 bases: TGTGCCAGCAGTTATAGGGACAGGGCCACTGAAGCTTTCTTT. This codes for CASSYRDRATEAFF.

The chain joins TRBV2 to TRBJ2-3, with D possibly being TRBD2 (6 bases). Trimming cost V 3 bases and J 2 bases, with 9 bases left between them. Germline loops: CDR1 SNHLY, CDR2 FYNNEI. This CDR3 has 14 residues. The CDR3 nucleotides are TGTGCCAGCAGTGATCCGGGGGACACAGATACGCAGTATTTT. This codes for CASSDPGDTDTQYF.

The chain uses TRBV5-1 and TRBJ1-2; D gene ambiguous. V was trimmed by 5 bases and J by 4 bases, leaving 9 bases between them. This CDR3 has 12 amino acids. Germline V gene data show CDR1 as SGHRS and CDR2 as YFSETQ. CDR3 nucleotides: TGCGCCAGCAGATCCGACATCTATGGCTACACCTTC. Its protein product is CASRSDIYGYTF.

This rearrangement joins TRBV7-9 to TRBJ1-1, with D uncertain. V shed 2 bases and J shed 10 bases, with 11 bases lying between them. Germline V gene data show CDR1 as SEHNR and CDR2 as FQNEAQ (reference sequence). The CDR3 is 12 residues long. Written as DNA, the CDR3 is TGTGCCAGCAGCTTATCCGGGAGCGCAGCTTTCTTT. This translates into CASSLSGSAAFF.

This clone appeared a single time. The chain couples TRBV7-8 to TRBJ2-1; D uncertain. Looked up from germline, CDR1 is SGHVS and CDR2 is FQNEAQ. The germline V and J ends were trimmed by 2 bases and 6 bases, with 20 bases remaining between them. The CDR3 sequence is 17 residues long. The CDR3 sequence: CASSLPLRHNTRNEQFF. The CDR3 bases are TGTGCCAGCAGCTTACCGCTCCGCCATAACACCCGCAATGAGCAGTTCTTC.

The chain uses TRBV5-8 and TRBJ2-7; 10 nucleotides line up with TRBD2. The CDR3 has 16 amino acids. Unmatched junction bases numbered 8, after V lost 3 bases and J lost 2 bases. Germline-derived CDR1 and CDR2 are SGHTS and YDEGEE. CDR3 DNA sequence: TGTGCCAGCAGCTCCTCTAGAGCGGGGGGGCCCTACGAGCAGTACTTC. Translation gives CASSSSRAGGPYEQYF.

The rearrangement links TRBV29-1 to TRBJ1-2; 8 bases align to TRBD1. Looked up from germline, CDR1 is SQVTM and CDR2 is ANQGSEA. The CDR3 contains 13 residues. Trimming cost V 3 bases and J 4 bases; bases outside gene matches: 4. This CDR3 reads CSVETGDGYGYTF. DNA of the CDR3: TGCAGCGTTGAGACAGGGGATGGCTATGGCTACACCTTC.

The CDR3 coding sequence is TGCGCCAGCAGCTTGGCCGCAGGGGCTGATACCGGGGAGCTGTTTTTT. Translated: CASSLAAGADTGELFF. The chain is built from TRBV5-1 and TRBJ2-2, with TRBD1 as a possible D gene (6 bases). Germline CDR1 SGHRS, CDR2 YFSETQ. Trimming removed 0 bases at V and 5 bases at J, with 14 bases between. The CDR3 has 16 amino acids. Full variable domain (rest looked up from reference TRBV5-1 and TRBJ2-2): KAGVTQTPRYLIKTRGQQVTLSCSPISGHRSVSWYQQTPGQGLQFLFEYFSETQRNKGNFPGRFSGRQFSNSRSEMNVSTLELGDSALYLCASSLAAGADTGELFFGEGSRLTVL.